The 28 T cell receptor beta chains in this list originate from one sample, sequenced in a study of CD8+ T cells in alopecia areata. The sequencing template was cDNA reverse transcribed from extracted RNA. Produced via immunoSEQ multiplex PCR; TCRdb's table is partial and in-frame only. In the table there are under 300,000 clones, 45% to 70% of which are singletons. Treatment here: oral pan-JAK inhibitor, 5-10 mg twice daily. Here the sequenced sample was CD4+ T cells sorted from blood, taken between weeks 51 and 52, from a patient treated with tofacitinib. The source of these receptors is a human donor with alopecia areata.

J is TRBJ1-2 and V is TRBV5-4; the D gene is possibly TRBD1 (5 bases). From germline, CDR1 is SGHNT and CDR2 YYREEE (reference sequence). Trimming stripped 0 bases from V and 8 bases from J, with 8 bases between. The CDR3 has 12 amino acids. The CDR3, as DNA: TGTGCCAGCAGCTTGGTAAGGGGAGGCTACACCTTC. Translation gives CASSLVRGGYTF.

This sequence joins TRBV27 and TRBJ2-5; 8 bases match TRBD2. Per germline, CDR1 MNHEY and CDR2 SMNVEV (reference sequence). CDR3 length equals 16 residues. V shed 0 bases and J 1 base; nucleotides not matched to a gene: 4. CDR3 region: CASSLSIRGGQETQYF. The CDR3 region has the DNA TGTGCCAGCAGTTTATCGATCCGGGGGGGCCAAGAGACCCAGTACTTC.

V gene TRBV2 combines with J gene TRBJ2-3, with TRBD2 as a possible D gene (7 bases). CDR1 and CDR2 (germline): SNHLY, FYNNEI. Trimming left V 7 bases short and J 1 base short, with 15 bases between. The CDR3 loop spans 15 amino acids. In DNA, the CDR3 is TGTGCCAGCACCTCTGGCGGGGGCCGCACAGATACGCAGTATTTT. Its translation is CASTSGGGRTDTQYF.

The gene calls are TRBV29-1 and TRBJ1-4; possible D gene TRBD1, 5 bases. Trimming removed 7 bases from V and 6 bases from J, with 15 bases in between. Germline CDR1 is SQVTM and CDR2 is ANQGSEA. CDR3 size: 13 residues. DNA for the CDR3: TGCAGCGGTGCGCGGGGCGGCGATGAAAAACTGTTTTTT. Translated: CSGARGGDEKLFF. The full variable domain, in which reference TRBV29-1 and TRBJ1-4 provide the parts outside the CDR3, is SAVISQKPSRDICQRGTSLTIQCQVDSQVTMMFWYRQQPGQSLTLIATANQGSEATYESGFVIDKFPISRPNLTFSTLTVSNMSPEDSSIYLCSGARGGDEKLFFGSGTQLSVL.

The chain uses TRBV9 and TRBJ2-3; D might be TRBD1 (6 bases). This CDR3 is built from 13 residues. Germline V gene data show CDR1 as SGDLS and CDR2 as YYNGEE. V gave up 7 bases and J gave up 3 bases, with 12 bases separating them. For the CDR3, the DNA is TGTGCCAGCCACAGGGTGAGGACAGATACGCAGTATTTT. Protein product: CASHRVRTDTQYF.

The chain employs TRBV29-1 and TRBJ2-1; D gene unclear. V gave up 6 bases and J gave up 3 bases, with 18 bases separating them. The CDR3 has 15 residues. CDR1 is SQVTM, CDR2 ANQGSEA, per germline. The CDR3 loop reads CSVAPRSSVYNEQFF. CDR3 nucleotide sequence: TGCAGCGTCGCCCCAAGAAGTTCTGTCTACAATGAGCAGTTCTTC.

This chain connects TRBV30 to TRBJ2-7, with D uncertain. Germline assignment: CDR1 GTSNPN and CDR2 SVGIG (reference sequence). The CDR3 spans 11 residues. V shed 5 bases and J shed 6 bases, with 11 bases lying between them. CDR3 bases: TGTGCCTGGGGCCAGGTGAGCGAGCAGTACTTC. Protein sequence: CAWGQVSEQYF. Looking up the rest from reference TRBV30 and TRBJ2-7 gives the full variable domain: SQTIHQWPATLVQPVGSPLSLECTVEGTSNPNLYWYRQAAGRGLQLLFYSVGIGQISSEVPQNLSASRPQDRQFILSSKKLLLSDSGFYLCAWGQVSEQYFGPGTRLTVT.

The chain employs TRBV2 and TRBJ1-2; 8 bases match TRBD1. This CDR3 spans 15 amino acids. The junction had 5 bases not matched to a gene; V was cut back by 1 base and J by 4 bases. Germline V lookup: CDR1 SNHLY, CDR2 FYNNEI. This chain's CDR3 is CASSEGTGRGYGYTF. As DNA, the CDR3 is TGTGCCAGCAGTGAAGGGACAGGGAGAGGCTATGGCTACACCTTC.

V gene TRBV7-9 combines with J gene TRBJ1-4; 7 positions match TRBD1. CDR1 and CDR2 from the germline V gene are SEHNR and FQNEAQ (reference sequence). This CDR3 region has 15 residues. The ends lost 6 bases at V and 5 bases at J; junction bases unmatched: 9. CDR3 sequence: CASRTRQGQNEKLFF. The CDR3 nucleotides read TGTGCCAGCAGAACCAGACAGGGTCAAAATGAAAAACTGTTTTTT.

The V gene is TRBV7-3, the J gene TRBJ1-2, with 10 bases lining up with TRBD1. The CDR3 totals 14 residues. Germline V gene lookup returns CDR1 SGHTA and CDR2 FQGTGA. Losses at the gene ends were 8 bases for V and 5 bases for J; bases not matched to a gene: 8. CDR3 nucleotide sequence: TGTGCCAGCGCACCGACAGGGGGCGCATATGGCTACACCTTC. Translated: CASAPTGGAYGYTF.

The chain employs TRBV29-1 and TRBJ1-1; TRBD1 aligns across 10 bases. V shed 4 bases and J 10 bases; nucleotides not matched to a gene: 9. Germline CDR1 and CDR2: SQVTM and ANQGSEA. This CDR3 comprises 13 residues. CDR3 coding DNA: TGCAGCGTTGGTCCCGGGACAGGGGACTCAGCTTTCTTT. Translated: CSVGPGTGDSAFF.

A few counts support this clone. The same CDR3 also results from other DNA sequences found in this sample. This chain links TRBV29-1 with TRBJ2-1, with D unresolved. V lost 7 bases and J 7 bases, leaving 8 bases between the germline ends. CDR3 length equals 10 residues. Germline V gene lookup returns CDR1 SQVTM and CDR2 ANQGSEA. CDR3 sequence (DNA): TGCAGCGCGCAGACAAATGAGCAGTTCTTC. It codes for CSAQTNEQFF.

The rearrangement joins TRBV5-1 to TRBJ1-5, with D possibly matching TRBD1 (6 bases). Germline assignment: CDR1 SGHRS and CDR2 YFSETQ. Trimming pared 0 bases from V and 6 bases from J, leaving 10 bases between. This CDR3 has 14 amino acids. The CDR3 loop reads CASSLEAGVQPQHF. CDR3 bases: TGCGCCAGCAGCTTGGAGGCAGGGGTTCAGCCCCAGCATTTT.

The chain has TRBV4-1 and TRBJ1-2, with 7 nucleotides matching TRBD1. The germline CDR1 and CDR2 sequences are MGHRA and YSYEKL. This CDR3 has 16 residues. J was trimmed by 2 bases and V by 4 bases; bases with no gene match: 10. The CDR3 nucleotides read TGCGCCAGCAGCCCGACTGACAGGGTCTCAAACTATGGCTACACCTTC. This sequence encodes CASSPTDRVSNYGYTF.

The J gene is TRBJ1-2, the V gene TRBV6-1, with 10 bases aligning to TRBD1. The germline CDR1 and CDR2 sequences are MNHNS and SASEGT. There are 13 residues in the CDR3. The J segment lost 4 bases and the V segment lost 6 bases, leaving 2 bases of the junction unmatched. The CDR3 region is CASRGTGVYGYTF. The CDR3 bases are TGTGCCAGCAGGGGGACAGGGGTCTATGGCTACACCTTC.

This sequence joins TRBV5-1 and TRBJ1-2, with D possibly being TRBD1 (5 bases). Germline V lookup: CDR1 SGHRS, CDR2 YFSETQ. Trimming took off 3 bases at V and 5 bases at J, with 17 bases between the two ends. The CDR3 covers 15 residues. CDR3 in amino acids: CASSSVGQGLYGYTF. The CDR3 DNA sequence: TGCGCCAGCAGCTCAGTCGGGCAGGGCCTGTATGGCTACACCTTC.

This clone was seen a handful of times. The chain recombines TRBV2 with TRBJ1-2; D not certain. Germline V gene data show CDR1 as SNHLY and CDR2 as FYNNEI. This CDR3 has 13 amino acids. Trimming took 7 bases from V and 9 from J, leaving 18 bases between them. The CDR3 sequence: CASIKDGSTSYTF. Written as DNA, the CDR3 is TGTGCCAGCATCAAGGACGGGAGTACAAGCTACACCTTC.

V and J are TRBV7-9 and TRBJ2-3; D remains unclear. The V and J ends lost 5 bases and 5 bases respectively, with 5 bases between them. CDR1 is SEHNR, CDR2 FQNEAQ, per germline (reference sequence). The CDR3 loop spans 11 amino acids. The CDR3 sequence is CASSTGDTQYF. Here the CDR3 DNA reads TGTGCCAGCAGCACCGGAGATACGCAGTATTTT. The full variable domain, completed using reference TRBV7-9 and TRBJ2-3, is DTGVSQNPRHKITKRGQNVTFRCDPISEHNRLYWYRQTLGQGPEFLTYFQNEAQLEKSRLLSDRFSAERPKGSFSTLEIQRTEQGDSAMYLCASSTGDTQYFGPGTRLTVL.

This clone was detected only a few times. The rearrangement links TRBV27 to TRBJ2-7, with 9 bases that match TRBD1. Germline V gene data show CDR1 as MNHEY and CDR2 as SMNVEV (reference sequence). The CDR3 consists of 15 residues. Trimming took 2 bases from V and 2 from J; bases not matched to a gene: 4. CDR3 sequence (DNA): TGTGCCAGCAGTTTAAAACGGACAGGGGCCTACGAGCAGTACTTC. Protein sequence: CASSLKRTGAYEQYF.

V is TRBV9 and J is TRBJ2-1, with 7 bases aligning to TRBD2. V trimming: 0 bases; J trimming: 9 bases; junction bases outside the gene matches: 21. Germline V gene data show CDR1 as SGDLS and CDR2 as YYNGEE. This CDR3 region has 19 residues. The chain's CDR3 is CASSVVPSGPTMSGAEQFF. DNA for the CDR3: TGTGCCAGCAGCGTAGTCCCTAGCGGACCGACAATGAGTGGAGCTGAGCAGTTCTTC.

The V gene is TRBV2, the J gene TRBJ2-7; 8 positions agree with TRBD1. Germline V lookup: CDR1 SNHLY, CDR2 FYNNEI. The CDR3 is 13 residues long. The V segment lost 7 bases and the J segment 2 bases; nucleotides outside the gene matches: 4. This CDR3 reads CASTRQGPYEQYF. In DNA form, the CDR3 reads TGTGCCAGCACACGACAGGGGCCCTACGAGCAGTACTTC.

V is TRBV15 and J is TRBJ2-3, with D perhaps TRBD2 (5 bases). The V gene's germline CDR1 is LNHNV and CDR2 YYDKDF (reference sequence). The germline V and J ends were trimmed by 4 bases and 0 bases, with 11 bases remaining between them. CDR3 length: 15 amino acids. The CDR3 DNA reads TGTGCCACCAGCAAAGGAGGCTTTAGCACAGATACGCAGTATTTT. Amino acids: CATSKGGFSTDTQYF.

The chain joins TRBV6-6 to TRBJ1-1; 7 bases are shared with TRBD1. V shed 4 bases and J 4 bases; nucleotides not matched to a gene: 3. CDR3 length: 13 amino acids. Germline V CDR1 and CDR2: MNHNY, SVGAGI (reference sequence). The CDR3 reads CASSSTGVTEAFF. CDR3 nucleotide sequence: TGTGCCAGCAGTTCTACAGGGGTCACTGAAGCTTTCTTT.

This chain links TRBV4-1 with TRBJ2-7, with 12 positions matching TRBD1. J lost 6 bases, V lost 3 bases, and 6 bases had no gene match. The CDR3 extends over 15 amino acids. Germline V gene data show CDR1 as MGHRA and CDR2 as YSYEKL. CDR3 loop: CASSHEGQGAPEQYF. The CDR3, as DNA: TGCGCCAGCAGCCACGAGGGACAGGGGGCTCCCGAGCAGTACTTC.

This chain links TRBV7-2 with TRBJ1-4; 10 bases map to TRBD1. Germline V CDR1 and CDR2: SGHTA, FQGNSA. V lost 4 bases to trimming and J lost 7 bases; unmatched junction nucleotides: 6. CDR3 length: 15 residues. The CDR3 DNA reads as TGTGCCAGCAGCTCTCCGGGACAGGGGTTTGAAAAACTGTTTTTT. This encodes CASSSPGQGFEKLFF. Full variable domain (outside the CDR3, taken from reference TRBV7-2 and TRBJ1-4): GAGVSQSPSNKVTEKGKDVELRCDPISGHTALYWYRQSLGQGLEFLIYFQGNSAPDKSGLPSDRFSAERTGGSVSTLTIQRTQQEDSAVYLCASSSPGQGFEKLFFGSGTQLSVL.

This clone has more than one count but fewer than ten. The chain joins TRBV7-2 to TRBJ1-6; 7 bases align to TRBD1. J was trimmed by 4 bases and V by 10 bases; bases with no gene match: 13. The germline gives CDR1 SGHTA, CDR2 FQGNSA. The CDR3 sequence is 16 residues long. The DNA for the CDR3 is TGTGCCAACGGAGGGGGCAGGGGAGAATATAATTCACCCCTCCACTTT. This encodes CANGGGRGEYNSPLHF.

This sequence joins TRBV29-1 and TRBJ2-3; D might be TRBD1 (5 bases). The CDR3 loop spans 11 amino acids. V lost 6 bases to trimming and J lost 3 bases, with 7 bases between them. Germline CDR1 SQVTM, CDR2 ANQGSEA. The CDR3 DNA is TGCAGCGTCGACAGTACAGATACGCAGTATTTT. The encoded protein is CSVDSTDTQYF.

This clone turned up a few times. The chain uses TRBV2 and TRBJ2-3; D may be TRBD1 (5 bases). In germline, CDR1 is SNHLY, CDR2 FYNNEI. The CDR3 totals 14 residues. V was pared by 8 bases and J by 2 bases, with 14 bases between. In nucleotides, the CDR3 is TGTGCCAGCGGAGTACAGGCTTCCACAGATACGCAGTATTTT. Translated: CASGVQASTDTQYF.